This TCR beta chain was profiled in a study of blood T cell repertoires in COVID-19. The wider study: PBMCs, B-cell-depleted T cells, or T cells were the source of the cDNA or gDNA that made up the material.

The CDR3 covers 11 residues. The germline V and J ends were trimmed by 5 bases and 8 bases, with 12 bases remaining between them. The germline CDR1 and CDR2 sequences are DFQATT and SNEGSKA (reference sequence). This clone was counted a single time. Some clones are missing from TCRdb's copy, which holds only in-frame ones; the method was immunoSEQ multiplex PCR. The sample has about 73,000 clones; 89% are singletons. The sequenced sample consisted of peripheral blood. The receptor comes from a man at least 80 years old with acute or convalescent COVID-19. The genes are TRBV20-1 and TRBJ1-2; tentatively, D is TRBD1 (5 bases). CDR3 sequence: CSAGGFWGYTF. The CDR3, as DNA: TGCAGTGCTGGGGGGTTTTGGGGCTACACCTTC.